The 12 T cell receptor beta chains below were found in one sample sequenced in a study of long-term antiretroviral therapy in people with HIV. The assay, immunoSEQ v3.0, was run at survey level. Sequencing used immunoSEQ multiplex PCR; TCRdb keeps in-frame clones, though not all of them. The sample shows more than 20,000 clones, about 85% of them seen only once. The source material was unsorted PBMCs, sampled 2.3 years after starting antiretroviral therapy. These receptors were taken from a man aged 35 to 55 with HIV.

The rearrangement links TRBV5-5 to TRBJ1-2; 7 nucleotides line up with TRBD1. The J segment lost 3 bases and the V segment lost 4 bases, leaving 9 bases of the junction unmatched. There are 15 residues in the CDR3. CDR1 is SGHKS, CDR2 YYEKEE, per germline (reference sequence). CDR3 sequence (DNA): TGTGCCAGCAGCCATGGGACAGTAAATTACTATGGCTACACCTTC. Translated: CASSHGTVNYYGYTF.

As for this clone: Other DNA variants within this sample encode the same CDR3. The chain has TRBV6-5 and TRBJ1-1; D is perhaps TRBD1 (5 bases). Trimming took off 2 bases at V and 5 bases at J, with 6 bases between the two ends. The CDR3 sequence is 12 residues long. Germline V gives CDR1 MNHEY, CDR2 SVGAGI. CDR3 bases: TGTGCCAGCAGTTACGGGGGTACTGAAGCTTTCTTT. Its protein product is CASSYGGTEAFF.

The gene calls are TRBV18 and TRBJ1-1; tentatively, D is TRBD1 (6 bases). The V end was cut by 4 bases, the J end by 5 bases, with 11 bases between. Germline CDR1 KGHSH, CDR2 LQKENI. The CDR3 is 13 residues long. The CDR3 DNA reads TGTGCCAGCTCACAGGGGGTCGGAACTGAAGCTTTCTTT. Translation: CASSQGVGTEAFF.

The V gene is TRBV18, the J gene TRBJ1-2; 7 nucleotides align to TRBD1. CDR3 size: 13 residues. Germline V gene data show CDR1 as KGHSH and CDR2 as LQKENI. The ends lost 4 bases at V and 4 bases at J; junction bases unmatched: 3. The CDR3 is CASSLDRAYGYTF. The CDR3 DNA sequence: TGTGCCAGCTCACTTGACAGGGCCTATGGCTACACCTTC.

J is TRBJ2-5 and V is TRBV7-9; 9 bases match TRBD1. CDR1 and CDR2 (germline): SEHNR, FQNEAQ (reference sequence). Trimming cost V 4 bases and J 5 bases; bases outside gene matches: 8. The CDR3 has 15 amino acids. The DNA for the CDR3 is TGTGCCAGCAGCTGGGGACAGGGCCGAGCGGAGACCCAGTACTTC. It codes for CASSWGQGRAETQYF.

CDR3 in DNA: TGTGCCAGCAGCATCCATAGGGGGAGAGCGGGTGAGCAGTTCTTC. Its protein product is CASSIHRGRAGEQFF. The chain recombines TRBV7-9 with TRBJ2-1; D may match TRBD1 or TRBD2 (6 bases each). The CDR3 is 15 residues long. Germline V gene sequence: CDR1 SEHNR, CDR2 FQNEAQ (reference sequence). V was pared by 5 bases and J by 9 bases, with 20 bases between.

The chain couples TRBV11-3 to TRBJ1-3, with D possibly TRBD1 on 5 matching bases. CDR3 length equals 14 residues. Germline-derived CDR1 and CDR2 are SGHNT and YENEEA. Trimming shortened V by 4 bases and J by 8 bases, and 15 bases separated the two germline ends. CDR3 nucleotides: TGTGCCAGCAGCTCCCCGTGGGGAGGGGACACCATATATTTT. This sequence encodes CASSSPWGGDTIYF.

This chain uses TRBV7-8 with TRBJ1-4; 11 bases match TRBD1. The junction had 4 bases not matched to a gene; V was cut back by 0 bases and J by 1 base. Germline V gene lookup returns CDR1 SGHVS and CDR2 FQNEAQ. The CDR3 has 18 residues. The CDR3, as DNA: TGTGCCAGCAGCTTAGCGCGGACAGGGGGCCAAACTAATGAAAAACTGTTTTTT. It translates to CASSLARTGGQTNEKLFF.

V usage is TRBV11-2 and J usage is TRBJ2-3; D call uncertain. Germline CDR1 and CDR2: SGHAT and FQNNGV. The CDR3 sequence is 12 residues long. Trimming stripped 0 bases from V and 3 bases from J, with 1 base between. The CDR3 coding sequence is TGTGCCAGCAGCTTAGATACAGATACGCAGTATTTT. This encodes CASSLDTDTQYF.

The chain has TRBV27 and TRBJ2-3; possibly TRBD2 for D (5 bases). Germline assignment: CDR1 MNHEY and CDR2 SMNVEV (reference sequence). V was cut by 3 bases and J by 0 bases, with 10 bases left in between. This CDR3 contains 15 residues. CDR3 DNA sequence: TGTGCCAGCAGTTTTGTCGGGGAGAGCACAGATACGCAGTATTTT. Encoded protein: CASSFVGESTDTQYF.

The chain couples TRBV7-9 to TRBJ2-7, with no clear D. Germline loops: CDR1 SEHNR, CDR2 FQNEAQ (reference sequence). This CDR3 spans 14 amino acids. The germline V and J ends were trimmed by 4 bases and 3 bases, with 13 bases remaining between them. This CDR3 reads CASSSTGYGYEQYF. DNA for the CDR3: TGTGCCAGCAGCTCAACGGGCTACGGCTACGAGCAGTACTTC.

This chain uses TRBV6-1 with TRBJ2-1; 8 bases line up with TRBD1. CDR1 is MNHNS, CDR2 SASEGT, per germline. Trimming at V came to 0 bases and at J to 2 bases, leaving 3 bases not matched to a gene. This CDR3 is 16 amino acids long. CDR3 region: CASSEAGTGPYNEQFF. The CDR3 coding sequence is TGTGCCAGCAGTGAAGCGGGGACAGGTCCCTACAATGAGCAGTTCTTC.